These 3 T cell receptor beta chains originate from one sample sequenced in a study of shared clonotypes between healthy human individuals (TCRdb year 2020). Library prep was done by the immunoSEQ multiplex PCR assay. TCRdb took this table from immuneACCESS and kept in-frame rearrangements with V and J called. Such tables lack part of the clones; where checked against another copy, unresolved V genes explain under half of the gap, and the rest is unexplained. The sample yields more than 2,000,000 clones; 85% to 95% were counted once. The top ten hold 0.35% to 0.5% of the sample. The sample was naive CD4+ T cells from PBMCs. The cell subset or site label here, explained by the study, means: CD45RA+ positively selected. The receptors originated from a man between 18 and 35 years old in good health. Some clones in this sample may be carry-over from other donors' samples.

This clone was observed once. The J gene is TRBJ2-1, the V gene TRBV4-2, with TRBD2 matching 9 bases. The CDR3 is 15 amino acids. The V gene end was trimmed by 4 bases and the J gene end by 10 bases; junction bases not matched to a gene: 11. The germline CDR1 and CDR2 sequences are LGHNA and YNFKEQ. The CDR3 reads CASSRTSGRDGEQFF. Here the CDR3 DNA reads TGTGCCAGCAGCCGAACTAGCGGGCGGGACGGAGAGCAGTTCTTC.

This chain joins TRBV7-3 and TRBJ2-1; 10 nucleotides align to TRBD2. The J segment lost 14 bases and the V segment lost 1 base, leaving 8 bases of the junction unmatched. Germline assignment: CDR1 SGHTA and CDR2 FQGTGA. This CDR3 spans 14 amino acids. CDR3 in amino acids: CASSLKAGGPTKFF. In nucleotides, the CDR3 is TGTGCCAGCAGCTTAAAAGCGGGAGGGCCGACGAAGTTCTTC.

The chain combines TRBV11-1 with TRBJ1-2; D is unclear. The germline V and J ends were trimmed by 10 bases and 3 bases, with 18 bases remaining between them. CDR3 length: 14 amino acids. Germline V gene sequence: CDR1 SGHAT, CDR2 FQDESV (reference sequence). CDR3 nucleotides: TGTGCCACCCAAATAGGTACTTATGACTATGGCTACACCTTC. Translating gives CATQIGTYDYGYTF.